This T cell receptor beta chain was obtained from a study of blood T cells in healthy people across ages. For the study at large: The template switching approach captured approximately one barcoded beta molecule for every two T cells.

Aged roughly 6 to 100, donors were systemically healthy Caucasians from Russia. The CDR3 sequence is 15 residues long. The V gene's germline CDR1 is MNHNS and CDR2 SASEGT. V lost 4 bases to trimming and J lost 2 bases; unmatched junction nucleotides: 3. The second PCR ran 7 to 11 cycles with a sample-barcoded 5' primer and J-beta primers. TCRdb re-derived calls from the 5' RACE reads in MiXCR, one entry per CDR3 protein. Here the sample spans over 750,000 distinct CDR3 sequences, roughly 25% being singletons. General observations from the study: TCR beta diversity was tightly associated with the proportion of naive T cells.

This clonotype was recorded a few times. What it binds is not known. This same sample was also part of a study on T cells of mothers and their children.

This sequence joins TRBV6-1 and TRBJ2-3; TRBD2 matches at 10 bases. This clonotype was sampled from a boy under 18 in good health. The specimen was blood. CDR3 loop: CASSVLAGHTDTQYF. The CDR3 coding sequence is TGTGCCAGCAGTGTACTAGCGGGGCACACAGATACGCAGTATTTT.